These 3 T cell receptor beta chains were sequenced from one sample in a study of blood T cells in healthy people across ages. A second roughly 6 to 11 cycle PCR used barcoded and J-beta primers. MiXCR, applied by TCRdb to the 5' RACE reads, yields one record per CDR3 protein. The sample lists 450,000 to 600,000 distinct CDR3 sequences; about 28% were seen once. This sample was also put to use in a study of T cells of mothers and their children.

Sequencing was done on a sample of blood. Receptor source: a boy aged 2-15 years in good health.

A single count supports this clonotype. The gene calls are TRBV6-6 and TRBJ1-6; 7 bases are a match to TRBD1. V gave up 6 bases and J gave up 8 bases; unmatched junction bases: 10. There are 15 residues in the CDR3. Germline CDR1 reads MNHNY; CDR2 reads SVGAGI (reference sequence). The DNA of the CDR3 is TGTGCCAGCAGGGCCAAACAGGGGACAGATTCACCCCTCCACTTT. This sequence encodes CASRAKQGTDSPLHF.

This clonotype was seen a single time. The gene calls are TRBV12-3 or TRBV12-4 and TRBJ1-2; perhaps TRBD1 as D (5 bases). This CDR3 comprises 14 residues. Trimming stripped 4 bases from V and 4 bases from J, with 13 bases between. For the CDR3, the DNA is TGTGCCAGCAGTTCGGAAGGGACCGGCTATGGCTACACCTTC. Protein: CASSSEGTGYGYTF.

CDR3 region: CASSLGLLYQETQYF. CDR3 sequence (DNA): TGTGCCAGCAGCTTAGGACTACTGTACCAAGAGACCCAGTACTTC. The rearrangement joins TRBV7-6 to TRBJ2-5, with a tentative D call TRBD2 (5 bases). CDR3 size: 15 residues. Germline V lookup: CDR1 SGHVS, CDR2 FNYEAQ. V was pared by 1 base and J by 0 bases, with 9 bases between.